This entry is about one T cell receptor beta chain. The target antigen is unknown. PCR primers comprised 60 Vbeta and 13 Jbeta primers. Produced via immunoSEQ multiplex PCR; TCRdb's table is partial and in-frame only. The sample carries some 180,000 clones, roughly 77% recorded once. The data are from a study of cytomegalovirus exposure and HLA in healthy donors. The study, taken as a whole, reports: An analysis was carried out later, and it reportedly showed fewer N-insertions in an Asian-associated ancestry cluster than the approximately 700-donor mean.

Trimming at V came to 5 bases and at J to 0 bases, leaving 6 bases not matched to a gene. There are 15 residues in the CDR3. Germline CDR1 reads SGHTA; CDR2 reads FQGNSA. The sequencing input was PBMCs. The origin of this receptor is a woman in her 30s in good health and CMV-seropositive. V and J are TRBV7-2 and TRBJ1-2; 7 bases align to TRBD1. The CDR3 DNA follows: TGTGCCAGCAGCCCCCGACAGGGCCCTAACTATGGCTACACCTTC. It encodes CASSPRQGPNYGYTF.